The sequence of this T cell receptor beta chain was determined in a study of T cells in Graves' hyperthyroidism and ophthalmopathy. Turning to the study itself: Peripheral blood draws took place at initial diagnosis, ahead of any treatment.

Authors of the study amplified TCR beta CDR3 regions from RNA transcripts. A first-round RT-PCR of the TCR CDR3 used the HTBI primer set. Each CDR3 protein is one row after TCRdb ran MiXCR on the multiplex PCR reads. The data show hundreds of thousands of distinct CDR3 sequences, roughly 22% seen once. For this clonotype: Its specificity is unknown.

Whole-study results and caveats: Also found in blood were most expanded thyroid clonotypes above 0.001.

Diagnosis rested on symptoms, serum thyroxine and TRAb, thyroid ultrasound, and orbital computed tomography. The source material was blood. This TCR was recovered from a woman aged 65 to 85 with Graves' ophthalmopathy.

In nucleotides, the CDR3 is TGTGCCAGCACCTCTTCAGGGGGAGTGGGCACCGGGGAGCTGTTTTTT. Its protein product is CASTSSGGVGTGELFF. The V call is TRBV7-3, the J call TRBJ2-2; 7 bases match TRBD1. The germline gives CDR1 SGHTA, CDR2 FQGTGA. The ends lost 7 bases at V and 4 bases at J; junction bases unmatched: 12. This CDR3 is 16 amino acids long.